Detailed here is one T cell receptor beta chain. Antigen unknown. Genomic DNA for TCR beta libraries, approximately 2 micrograms, came from cryopreserved PBMCs. This record belongs to a study of cytotoxic CD8 clonotypes in ibrutinib-treated CLL. Study-wide background: An average of approximately 260,000 productive templates and 94,082 productive rearrangements was obtained per sample.

Assay: immunoSEQ multiplex PCR; the TCRdb copy retains only in-frame clones and omits some. The sample lists 12,000 to 15,000 clones; around 48% were seen once. Notes on the study in general: The study found clonality rose at ibrutinib response, then fell toward baseline at progression. At baseline, clonality was higher than in age-matched healthy donors and correlated with CD8+ counts.

Per germline, CDR1 SGHDT and CDR2 YYEEEE. V was cut by 0 bases and J by 5 bases, with 6 bases left in between. The CDR3 runs to 13 residues. The material was PBMCs, obtained at a roughly 22-month disease-progression time point, from a patient treated with ibrutinib. The chain employs TRBV5-6 and TRBJ2-1, with D tentatively TRBD2 (5 bases). This receptor was identified in a human donor with chronic lymphocytic leukemia. The CDR3 region is CASSLASNNEQFF. The CDR3 DNA reads as TGTGCCAGCAGCTTGGCTAGCAACAATGAGCAGTTCTTC.